The table lists the clone carrying this T cell receptor beta chain with a few counts. The antigen remains unidentified. The data derive from a study of T cell repertoires in cytomegalovirus infection. Across the whole study: Use of recently identified HLA-C-restricted and well-studied HLA-B-restricted CMV epitopes was part of the study. Carrying CMV and the relevant HLA type showed in public TCR beta signatures. Study conclusions and caveats: Adding up the frequency of public TCR beta families identified people who carried CMV plus the relevant HLA. Ex vivo, HLA-C-restricted CMV-specific TCR beta clonotypes prevailed over the rest of the response.

TCRdb re-analysed the reads in MiXCR, keeping a single row per CDR3 protein. The repertoire includes 640,000 or so distinct CDR3 sequences, roughly a third of them detected once, and over 15% sits in the top ten. The CDR3 has 15 residues. Trimming left V 7 bases short and J 2 bases short, with 16 bases between. The sample consisted of cultured PBMCs, taken from culture after CMV antigen stimulation. This TCR was recovered from a human donor in good health (CMV status not recorded). Some clones in this sample may be carry-over from other donors' samples. The chain uses TRBV12-3 or TRBV12-4 and TRBJ2-3; no definite D call. This CDR3 is CASNQNPELTDTQYF. CDR3 bases: TGTGCCAGCAACCAAAACCCCGAACTCACAGATACGCAGTATTTT.